The clone carrying this T cell receptor (beta chain) was detected only a few times. Data came from immunoSEQ multiplex PCR; TCRdb stores just in-frame clones and leaves some out. Of tens of thousands of clones listed, around 88% are singletons. This CDR3 has 12 amino acids. The V end lost 0 bases, the J end lost 11 bases, and 10 bases lay between the germline ends. These data originate in a study of blood T cell repertoires in COVID-19. Looking at the study overall: Donors in the United States, Italy and Spain gave samples during acute or convalescent COVID-19. In each case, the material was cDNA or gDNA derived from T cells, B-cell-depleted T cells, or PBMCs.

The sequence came from a woman between 65 and 79 years old with active COVID-19. This chain joins TRBV12-3 or TRBV12-4 and TRBJ1-1; possibly TRBD1 for D (5 bases). Sequenced input: peripheral blood. The CDR3 sequence: CASSLAAGRAFF. CDR3 in DNA: TGTGCCAGCAGTTTAGCGGCAGGGCGGGCTTTCTTT.